One sample yielded the 29 T cell receptor beta chains listed below, sequenced in a study of cytomegalovirus exposure and HLA in healthy donors. Researchers ran the PCR with 60 Vbeta and 13 Jbeta primers. This table comes from immunoSEQ multiplex PCR, and its TCRdb copy is limited to in-frame clones, with some not included. The table lists 200,000 or so clones, over 70% of them singletons. The specimen was PBMCs. These receptors were collected from a boy aged 2 to 10 in good health and CMV-seronegative.

The chain employs TRBV6-5 and TRBJ1-2; TRBD1 is a possible D gene (5 bases). V lost 7 bases, J lost 3 bases, and 18 bases lay in between. Germline CDR1 and CDR2: MNHEY and SVGAGI. The CDR3 loop spans 15 amino acids. The CDR3 nucleotides are TGTGCCAGCATCAAAGCGGGGGGATGGGACTATGGCTACACCTTC. Translation gives CASIKAGGWDYGYTF.

The rearrangement uses TRBV10-2 and TRBJ2-3, with 9 bases identical to TRBD2. CDR3 length: 15 amino acids. The ends lost 6 bases at V and 2 bases at J; junction bases unmatched: 6. Per the germline V gene, CDR1 is WSHSY and CDR2 is SAAADI. The CDR3 loop reads CASRVAGGTTDTQYF. CDR3 in DNA: TGCGCCAGCAGGGTCGCGGGGGGGACCACAGATACGCAGTATTTT.

This chain links TRBV15 with TRBJ1-6, with TRBD1 matching over 10 bases. Per germline, CDR1 LNHNV and CDR2 YYDKDF (reference sequence). The CDR3 spans 15 residues. The ends lost 6 bases at V and 9 bases at J; junction bases unmatched: 8. Here the CDR3 DNA reads TGTGCCACCAGTCCCAGACAGGGGGCAGGTTCACCCCTCCACTTT. This gives the protein CATSPRQGAGSPLHF.

This chain links TRBV7-9 with TRBJ2-7, with D possibly being TRBD1 (6 bases). The CDR3 runs 16 residues. The germline V gene has CDR1 SEHNR and CDR2 FQNEAQ (reference sequence). V lost 5 bases and J lost 7, with 24 bases in between. CDR3 in amino acids: CASSQGIGAPKGEQYF. CDR3 in DNA: TGTGCCAGCAGCCAGGGGATTGGGGCCCCAAAGGGGGAGCAGTACTTC. The whole variable domain, filled in from reference TRBV7-9 and TRBJ2-7, reads DTGVSQNPRHKITKRGQNVTFRCDPISEHNRLYWYRQTLGQGPEFLTYFQNEAQLEKSRLLSDRFSAERPKGSFSTLEIQRTEQGDSAMYLCASSQGIGAPKGEQYFGPGTRLTVT.

This chain connects TRBV5-4 to TRBJ2-3, with 8 bases matching TRBD2. The junction had 10 bases not matched to a gene; V was cut back by 6 bases and J by 4 bases. The germline gives CDR1 SGHNT, CDR2 YYREEE (reference sequence). The length of the CDR3 is 15 residues. Written as DNA, the CDR3 is TGTGCCAGCACCGCCGGGAGCGGGGGCGCAGATACGCAGTATTTT. Translation gives CASTAGSGGADTQYF.

The gene calls are TRBV19 and TRBJ1-2, with D tentatively TRBD1 (5 bases). The CDR3 contains 13 residues. Germline CDR1 reads LNHDA; CDR2 reads SQIVND (reference sequence). Trimming cost V 4 bases and J 6 bases, with 12 bases left between them. CDR3 DNA: TGTGCCAGTAGTAGGCAGGGTACCCATGGCTACACCTTC. It encodes CASSRQGTHGYTF.

V is TRBV6-1 and J is TRBJ2-7; D is perhaps TRBD1 (6 bases). CDR3 size: 13 residues. Germline lookup yields CDR1 MNHNS and CDR2 SASEGT. Trimming took 3 bases from V and 3 from J, leaving 9 bases between them. The CDR3 region is CASSDRGDYEQYF. CDR3 coding DNA: TGTGCCAGCAGTGACAGGGGCGACTACGAGCAGTACTTC.

The chain links TRBV6-5 to TRBJ2-7; tentatively, D is TRBD2 (7 bases). Trimming stripped 4 bases from V and 4 bases from J, with 11 bases between. This CDR3 region has 13 residues. Per germline, CDR1 MNHEY and CDR2 SVGAGI. The CDR3 region has the DNA TGTGCCAGCAGTTGGGCGGGGGCATACGAGCAGTACTTC. Protein sequence: CASSWAGAYEQYF.

The chain recombines TRBV5-1 with TRBJ2-7, with 10 bases identical to TRBD1. CDR1 and CDR2 (germline): SGHRS, YFSETQ. The junction had 8 bases not matched to a gene; V was cut back by 2 bases and J by 3 bases. There are 16 residues in the CDR3. CDR3 in amino acids: CASSFSRDRGLYEQYF. CDR3 nucleotide sequence: TGCGCCAGCAGCTTTTCCAGGGACAGGGGTCTCTACGAGCAGTACTTC.

The chain employs TRBV18 and TRBJ1-5, with TRBD1 as a possible D gene (5 bases). CDR1 is KGHSH and CDR2 is LQKENI in the germline V gene. Trimming took off 3 bases at V and 3 bases at J, with 9 bases between the two ends. This CDR3 is 14 amino acids long. CDR3 nucleotides: TGTGCCAGCTCACCCGGGACTCCCAATCAGCCCCAGCATTTT. Residues: CASSPGTPNQPQHF.

This chain uses TRBV27 with TRBJ1-2; 8 positions agree with TRBD1. CDR3 size: 13 residues. V trimming: 6 bases; J trimming: 2 bases; junction bases outside the gene matches: 2. CDR1 MNHEY and CDR2 SMNVEV come from the germline V gene (reference sequence). The CDR3 DNA reads as TGTGCCAGCAGCCGGGACAGGAACTATGGCTACACCTTC. Translated, it gives CASSRDRNYGYTF.

The rearrangement joins TRBV2 to TRBJ2-1; TRBD2 matches at 9 bases. Unmatched junction bases numbered 8, after V lost 6 bases and J lost 8 bases. This CDR3 is built from 14 residues. Germline-derived CDR1 and CDR2 are SNHLY and FYNNEI. Here the CDR3 DNA reads TGTGCCAGCAGGTTGGCGGGGGGGCTGGATGAGCAGTTCTTC. This codes for CASRLAGGLDEQFF.

J is TRBJ2-1 and V is TRBV10-3, with D tentatively TRBD2 (6 bases). This CDR3 contains 15 residues. Trimming took 0 bases from V and 2 from J, leaving 8 bases between them. Germline V gene sequence: CDR1 ENHRY, CDR2 SYGVKD. CDR3 residues: CAISESEGPYNEQFF. In DNA form, the CDR3 reads TGTGCCATCAGTGAGTCGGAGGGTCCCTACAATGAGCAGTTCTTC.

The CDR3 loop reads CASSRDRGAANYGYTF. CDR3 sequence (DNA): TGTGCCAGCTCACGGGACAGGGGGGCCGCTAACTATGGCTACACCTTC. This chain links TRBV18 with TRBJ1-2; 11 positions agree with TRBD1. This CDR3 comprises 16 residues. From germline, CDR1 is KGHSH and CDR2 LQKENI. The junction had 4 bases not matched to a gene; V was cut back by 4 bases and J by 0 bases.

As regards this clone: Within the sample, other DNA sequences also encode this same CDR3. The chain links TRBV7-8 to TRBJ2-7; D ambiguous. V lost 6 bases, J lost 4 bases, and 13 bases lay in between. The CDR3 has 13 residues. Germline assignment: CDR1 SGHVS and CDR2 FQNEAQ. The CDR3 protein is CASRGHQSYEQYF. The CDR3 DNA reads as TGTGCCAGCAGGGGCCACCAGTCTTACGAGCAGTACTTC.

The chain uses TRBV6-6 and TRBJ1-1; the D gene is possibly TRBD1 (5 bases). Germline V lookup: CDR1 MNHNY, CDR2 SVGAGI (reference sequence). The CDR3 is 15 residues long. V dropped 7 bases and J dropped 1 base, with 16 bases sitting between them. The CDR3 DNA reads TGTGCCAGCACCGTGGCAGGGCTGGGGAACACTGAAGCTTTCTTT. Its protein product is CASTVAGLGNTEAFF.

The gene calls are TRBV7-9 and TRBJ2-3, with TRBD2 matching 10 bases. J was trimmed by 6 bases and V by 4 bases; bases with no gene match: 7. In germline, CDR1 is SEHNR, CDR2 FQNEAQ (reference sequence). The CDR3 has 15 residues. CDR3 in DNA: TGTGCCAGCAGCTCACCTAGCGGGAGCCCTGATACGCAGTATTTT. Protein product: CASSSPSGSPDTQYF.

This clone occurred a few times. This chain uses TRBV10-3 with TRBJ1-4, with D hard to call. CDR1 and CDR2 from the germline V gene are ENHRY and SYGVKD. CDR3 length equals 15 residues. The germline V and J ends were trimmed by 6 bases and 4 bases, with 15 bases remaining between them. The CDR3 loop reads CAIRPGGLVNEKLFF. The DNA of the CDR3 is TGTGCCATCAGGCCAGGCGGGCTGGTTAATGAAAAACTGTTTTTT.

The chain carries TRBV27 and TRBJ1-1, with TRBD1 matching over 7 bases. The CDR3 totals 14 residues. Germline CDR1 and CDR2: MNHEY and SMNVEV (reference sequence). V lost 3 bases, J lost 1 base, and 2 bases stayed unmatched. CDR3 region: CASSFGTANTEAFF. CDR3 bases: TGTGCCAGCAGTTTTGGGACAGCGAACACTGAAGCTTTCTTT.

This chain connects TRBV11-2 to TRBJ2-7, with 13 bases lining up with TRBD2. CDR1 is SGHAT and CDR2 is FQNNGV in the germline V gene. The CDR3 runs to 15 residues. Germline trimming cut 5 bases from V and 4 bases from J; bases unmatched to any gene: 5. CDR3 bases: TGTGCCAGCAGCCTCGGACTAGCGGGGGAATACGAGCAGTACTTC. It translates to CASSLGLAGEYEQYF.

J is TRBJ1-1 and V is TRBV30; TRBD1 is a possible D gene (5 bases). Between the trimmed V and J ends, which lost 2 bases and 1 base, there was a span of 14 bases. CDR1 GTSNPN and CDR2 SVGIG come from the germline V gene (reference sequence). This CDR3 is built from 15 residues. The CDR3: CAWSPLGRGNTEAFF. For the CDR3, the DNA is TGTGCCTGGAGTCCCCTGGGGAGGGGGAACACTGAAGCTTTCTTT.

This chain links TRBV15 with TRBJ1-5; D call uncertain. Trimming stripped 2 bases from V and 0 bases from J, with 14 bases between. The CDR3 runs 17 residues. Germline CDR1 is LNHNV and CDR2 is YYDKDF (reference sequence). The CDR3 spells CATSRLLPSDSNQPQHF. The CDR3 DNA is TGTGCCACCAGCAGATTACTGCCGTCCGATAGCAATCAGCCCCAGCATTTT.

This clone has a single count. The chain recombines TRBV19 with TRBJ2-3; 7 nucleotides line up with TRBD2. After removal of 7 bases from V and 3 bases from J, the junction contained 7 bases not matched to a gene. CDR1 and CDR2 (germline): LNHDA, SQIVND (reference sequence). The CDR3 has 14 residues. The CDR3 nucleotides are TGTGCCAGTACAGATTGGGAGGGAACAGATACGCAGTATTTT. Its protein product is CASTDWEGTDTQYF.

This chain connects TRBV5-8 to TRBJ1-5; 10 nucleotides agree with TRBD1. The CDR3 totals 15 residues. CDR1 is SGHTS, CDR2 YDEGEE, per germline. With V trimmed by 4 bases and J by 7 bases, 8 bases remained unmatched. The CDR3 sequence is CASSILTGGDQPQHF. CDR3 nucleotides: TGTGCCAGCAGCATTCTGACAGGGGGCGACCAGCCCCAGCATTTT. The full variable domain, its missing parts supplied by reference TRBV5-8 and TRBJ1-5, is EAGVTQSPTHLIKTRGQQATLRCSPISGHTSVYWYQQALGLGLQFLLWYDEGEERNRGNFPPRFSGRQFPNYSSELNVNALELEDSALYLCASSILTGGDQPQHFGDGTRLSIL.

The chain recombines TRBV7-2 with TRBJ2-1; weak D call: TRBD2 (5 bases). The CDR3 length is 15 residues. The germline V gene has CDR1 SGHTA and CDR2 FQGNSA. V was trimmed by 5 bases and J by 4 bases, leaving 15 bases between them. The CDR3 DNA is TGTGCCAGCAGCCTAGACGGACGCGGGTACAATGAGCAGTTCTTC. Its protein is CASSLDGRGYNEQFF.

This clone was counted between two and nine times. Here the CDR3 reads CAISGGREEQAFF. CDR3 coding DNA: TGTGCCATCAGTGGAGGACGGGAGGAGCAAGCTTTCTTT. V and J are TRBV10-3 and TRBJ1-1, with unresolved D. Trimming stripped 4 bases from V and 9 bases from J, with 15 bases between. Germline-derived CDR1 and CDR2 are ENHRY and SYGVKD. The CDR3 runs to 13 residues.

The V and J genes are TRBV15 and TRBJ2-1; 12 bases are shared with TRBD2. CDR1 and CDR2 (germline): LNHNV, YYDKDF (reference sequence). The CDR3 is made up of 17 amino acids. V lost 5 bases, J lost 0 bases, and 5 bases stayed unmatched. The CDR3 nucleotides read TGTGCCACCAGCGCAGGACTAGCGGGGAGCTCCTACAATGAGCAGTTCTTC. Translated: CATSAGLAGSSYNEQFF.

Only a few counts were recorded for this clone. The rearrangement joins TRBV5-6 to TRBJ1-1; D not certain. The CDR3 loop spans 12 amino acids. Per germline, CDR1 SGHDT and CDR2 YYEEEE. V was trimmed by 2 bases and J by 0 bases, leaving 2 bases between them. CDR3 protein: CASSFMNTEAFF. The CDR3 nucleotides read TGTGCCAGCAGCTTCATGAACACTGAAGCTTTCTTT.

J is TRBJ1-2 and V is TRBV7-9, with unresolved D. Germline CDR1 SEHNR, CDR2 FQNEAQ (reference sequence). CDR3 length: 14 amino acids. V lost 0 bases to trimming and J lost 7 bases, with 12 bases between them. The chain's CDR3 is CASSLALGQSGYTF. The CDR3 DNA is TGTGCCAGCAGCTTAGCGCTTGGTCAGTCTGGCTACACCTTC.